This passage covers 18 T cell receptor beta chains from one sample sequenced in a study of low-dose radiotherapy and immunotherapy resistance in tumors. TRAV- and TRBV-specific primers primed first-strand cDNA, covering alpha and beta chains. The TCRs were subjected to amplification over approximately 18 PCR cycles employing a constant-region primer in conjunction with a V-primer adapter. MiXCR was run by TCRdb on the reads, yielding one entry per CDR3 protein. The sample has tens of thousands of distinct CDR3 sequences, approximately 22% seen once. Sample time point: after trial treatment. Sample treatment: LDRT plus nivolumab, ipilimumab, low-dose cyclophosphamide and aspirin (RACIN trial). The sample here was PBMCs, taken after low-dose radiotherapy plus immunotherapy. These receptors all come from a female donor with ovarian cancer.

In this sample, this clonotype turned up many times. J is TRBJ1-6 and V is TRBV20-1; 9 bases are shared with TRBD1. The CDR3 covers 16 residues. The germline V gene encodes CDR1 DFQATT and CDR2 SNEGSKA (reference sequence). V was clipped by 0 bases and J by 3 bases; unmatched bases: 3. CDR3 coding DNA: TGCAGTGCTAGAGATTCGGGACAGGGCTATAATTCACCCCTCCACTTT. Encoded protein: CSARDSGQGYNSPLHF.

This clonotype was picked up many times. The V call is TRBV14, the J call TRBJ2-7, with D maybe TRBD1 (5 bases). CDR3 length equals 14 residues. CDR1 and CDR2 from the germline V gene are SGHDN and FVKESK. V was trimmed by 1 base and J by 9 bases, leaving 16 bases between them. CDR3 amino acids: CASSQVSGWVGQYF. DNA of the CDR3: TGTGCCAGCAGCCAAGTCTCAGGGTGGGTCGGGCAGTACTTC.

This clonotype was detected many times. V usage is TRBV6-1 and J usage is TRBJ2-7; D is uncertain. The germline CDR1 and CDR2 sequences are MNHNS and SASEGT. The length of the CDR3 is 11 residues. V was clipped by 5 bases and J by 5 bases, with 7 bases between them. CDR3 loop: CASSLLDEQYF. In nucleotides, the CDR3 is TGTGCCAGCAGTTTACTCGACGAGCAGTACTTC.

This clonotype was found many times. The rearrangement links TRBV28 to TRBJ1-1; unclear D gene. The CDR3 spans 14 residues. In germline, CDR1 is MDHEN, CDR2 SYDVKM. The germline V and J ends were trimmed by 7 bases and 0 bases, with 12 bases remaining between them. The CDR3 loop is CASTLPSVNTEAFF. CDR3 nucleotide sequence: TGTGCCAGCACCCTCCCGTCAGTGAACACTGAAGCTTTCTTT. Complete variable domain (other parts from reference TRBV28 and TRBJ1-1): DVKVTQSSRYLVKRTGEKVFLECVQDMDHENMFWYRQDPGLGLRLIYFSYDVKMKEKGDIPEGYSVSREKKERFSLILESASTNQTSMYLCASTLPSVNTEAFFGQGTRLTVV.

The rearrangement links TRBV30 to TRBJ1-4; 11 nucleotides line up with TRBD1. The CDR3 totals 12 residues. J gave up 12 bases and V 3 bases, and 3 bases lay outside the gene matches. Per the germline V gene, CDR1 is GTSNPN and CDR2 is SVGIG (reference sequence). As DNA, the CDR3 is TGTGCCTGGAGGGACAGGGGGCCGGAACTGTTTTTT. Translated: CAWRDRGPELFF.

This clonotype was found a few times. The rearrangement links TRBV10-3 to TRBJ1-2; 7 positions agree with TRBD1. This CDR3 comprises 15 residues. V lost 6 bases to trimming and J lost 6 bases; unmatched junction nucleotides: 13. CDR1 and CDR2 from the germline V gene are ENHRY and SYGVKD. The CDR3 sequence is CAIRARDRGKDGYTF. CDR3 bases: TGTGCCATCAGAGCGCGGGACAGAGGTAAAGATGGCTACACCTTC.

The V call is TRBV27, the J call TRBJ2-7; D may match TRBD1 or TRBD2 (5 bases each). CDR3 size: 14 residues. Trimming left V 6 bases short and J 1 base short, with 13 bases between. The germline V gene encodes CDR1 MNHEY and CDR2 SMNVEV (reference sequence). CDR3 sequence (DNA): TGTGCCAGCAGAGAATTTGGGGGTTCCTACGAGCAGTACTTC. This gives the protein CASREFGGSYEQYF.

This clonotype was seen repeatedly, ten times or more. The V call is TRBV7-3, the J call TRBJ2-1; D perhaps matches TRBD2 (6 bases). Germline assignment: CDR1 SGHTA and CDR2 FQGTGA. V lost 5 bases to trimming and J lost 8 bases, with 22 bases between them. This CDR3 is built from 16 residues. The CDR3 bases are TGTGCCAGCAGCCCCCGGTCGGGAGCCGCTAGCGATGAGCAGTTCTTC. Protein sequence: CASSPRSGAASDEQFF.

In this sample, this clonotype turned up a few times. This sequence is one base from a far larger clone and is likely a read error. The rearrangement joins TRBV2 to TRBJ2-5, with D possibly matching TRBD1 (5 bases). Trimming removed 6 bases at V and 11 bases at J, with 22 bases between. This CDR3 region has 14 residues. CDR1 and CDR2 from the germline V gene are SNHLY and FYNNEI. CDR3 nucleotide sequence: TGTGCCAGCAGCGTCGACAGCTCCTACAATGAGCAGTACTTC. Its protein is CASSVDSSYNEQYF.

This clonotype was observed many times. CDR3 in DNA: TGTGCCAGCAGCCAGGCTTGGGACAGCTATGGCTACACCTTC. Its translation: CASSQAWDSYGYTF. This sequence joins TRBV4-2 and TRBJ1-2; 7 nucleotides align to TRBD1. The germline CDR1 and CDR2 sequences are LGHNA and YNFKEQ. Trimming cost V 3 bases and J 4 bases; bases outside gene matches: 5. This CDR3 region has 14 residues.

This clonotype came up many times. V is TRBV28 and J is TRBJ1-2; weak D call: TRBD1 (6 bases). The CDR3 is 12 residues long. The V end was cut by 5 bases, the J end by 7 bases, with 11 bases between. In germline, CDR1 is MDHEN, CDR2 SYDVKM. CDR3 amino acids: CASSNPGVGYTF. CDR3 bases: TGTGCCAGCAGTAACCCAGGGGTTGGCTACACCTTC.

The table lists this clonotype with many counts. The gene calls are TRBV5-4 and TRBJ2-5; 7 nucleotides match TRBD2. Losses at the gene ends were 0 bases for V and 2 bases for J; bases not matched to a gene: 4. This CDR3 is 15 amino acids long. Germline-derived CDR1 and CDR2 are SGHNT and YYREEE (reference sequence). In DNA form, the CDR3 reads TGTGCCAGCAGCTTGGGGGGGGAGGGACAAGAGACCCAGTACTTC. Encoded protein: CASSLGGEGQETQYF.

There are many counts of this clonotype. V and J are TRBV5-6 and TRBJ2-2; 11 nucleotides agree with TRBD2. In germline, CDR1 is SGHDT, CDR2 YYEEEE. The CDR3 spans 17 residues. V lost 3 bases and J lost 2; bases outside the gene matches: 6. The CDR3 sequence is CASSSILAGDNTGELFF. The CDR3 nucleotides read TGTGCCAGCAGCTCAATACTAGCGGGGGACAACACCGGGGAGCTGTTTTTT.

The sample holds many counts of this clonotype. The chain uses TRBV6-6 and TRBJ2-1; the D call may be TRBD1 or TRBD2 (6 bases each). V lost 2 bases and J lost 2, with 10 bases in between. Germline-derived CDR1 and CDR2 are MNHNY and SVGAGI (reference sequence). CDR3 length: 15 residues. CDR3 loop: CASSYGGPTYNEQFF. CDR3 DNA sequence: TGTGCCAGCAGTTACGGGGGGCCCACCTACAATGAGCAGTTCTTC.

This clonotype was detected many times. The chain uses TRBV7-9 and TRBJ2-5; D gene uncertain. Germline CDR1 is SEHNR and CDR2 is FQNEAQ (reference sequence). The CDR3 loop spans 14 amino acids. Trimming took off 5 bases at V and 5 bases at J, with 15 bases between the two ends. CDR3 amino acids: CASSPSLDLETQYF. The CDR3 bases are TGTGCCAGCAGCCCCTCACTGGACCTTGAGACCCAGTACTTC.

This clonotype came up a few times. This chain uses TRBV5-1 with TRBJ2-7, with D possibly being TRBD1 or TRBD2 (5 bases each). CDR3 length equals 15 residues. The germline gives CDR1 SGHRS, CDR2 YFSETQ. The ends were cut back, 4 bases at V and 7 bases at J, with 21 bases in the middle. CDR3 in amino acids: CASSASGTGMGEQYF. DNA of the CDR3: TGCGCCAGCAGCGCATCCGGGACGGGGATGGGGGAGCAGTACTTC.

The rearrangement uses TRBV5-1 and TRBJ1-2; 8 bases are shared with TRBD1. The ends lost 4 bases at V and 4 bases at J; junction bases unmatched: 6. Germline-derived CDR1 and CDR2 are SGHRS and YFSETQ. The CDR3 sequence is 14 residues long. As DNA, the CDR3 is TGCGCCAGCAGCGTAGGACAGGGAGGCTATGGCTACACCTTC. Residues: CASSVGQGGYGYTF.

The V and J genes are TRBV2 and TRBJ2-1; 9 bases agree with TRBD2. Germline V CDR1 and CDR2: SNHLY, FYNNEI. The CDR3 loop spans 16 amino acids. J was trimmed by 7 bases and V by 6 bases; bases with no gene match: 13. The CDR3 region has the DNA TGTGCCAGCAGGCACCGTGTGCGGGAGGGAGCGAATGAGCAGTTCTTC. Protein: CASRHRVREGANEQFF.